The 16 T cell receptor beta chains below were found in one sample sequenced in a study of cytomegalovirus exposure and HLA in healthy donors. The data were produced by immunoSEQ multiplex PCR, yet TCRdb's version contains in-frame clones alone and is incomplete. This table holds over 75,000 clones, about 85% found once. What was sequenced was PBMCs. The receptor set was obtained from a young man in good health and CMV-seropositive.

The chain is built from TRBV11-2 and TRBJ2-1, with TRBD2 matching over 8 bases. In germline, CDR1 is SGHAT, CDR2 FQNNGV. CDR3 size: 16 residues. The junction had 9 bases not matched to a gene; V was cut back by 5 bases and J by 3 bases. For the CDR3, the DNA is TGTGCCAGCAGCCCCGCTGCGGGAGGAATCTACAATGAGCAGTTCTTC. Protein: CASSPAAGGIYNEQFF.

The genes are TRBV11-3 and TRBJ2-1, with D possibly matching TRBD1 (5 bases). The CDR3 sequence is 15 residues long. V was pared by 5 bases and J by 3 bases, with 14 bases between. Germline V lookup: CDR1 SGHNT, CDR2 YENEEA. In DNA form, the CDR3 reads TGTGCCAGCAGCCCAGGCCCAGGGCTCTACAATGAGCAGTTCTTC. This translates into CASSPGPGLYNEQFF.

This clone was seen once. This sequence joins TRBV4-1 and TRBJ2-3, with 10 bases aligning to TRBD1. The length of the CDR3 is 16 residues. V shed 4 bases and J 1 base; nucleotides not matched to a gene: 5. Germline V CDR1 and CDR2: MGHRA, YSYEKL. CDR3 sequence: CASSPGGQGGTDTQYF. For the CDR3, the DNA is TGCGCCAGCAGCCCCGGAGGACAGGGGGGCACAGATACGCAGTATTTT.

The chain couples TRBV5-1 to TRBJ2-7; tentative D call: TRBD2 (6 bases). The CDR3 is 13 residues long. Germline V gene sequence: CDR1 SGHRS, CDR2 YFSETQ. V was shortened by 5 bases and J by 5 bases, with 14 bases between the two germline ends. CDR3 nucleotide sequence: TGCGCCAGCAGGCCGGGAGTGGCGGACGAGCAGTACTTC. Translating gives CASRPGVADEQYF.

The V gene is TRBV6-7, the J gene TRBJ2-1; TRBD1 matches at 8 bases. TRBV6-7 is an ORF for which the function is uncertain. The CDR3 has 15 amino acids. The trim removed 6 bases at V and 5 bases at J, leaving 9 bases unmatched. The CDR3, as DNA: TGTGCCAGCAGGATCGGACAGGGAGCGAACAATGAGCAGTTCTTC. This codes for CASRIGQGANNEQFF.

The genes are TRBV9 and TRBJ2-1, with 11 bases aligning to TRBD1. Looked up from germline, CDR1 is SGDLS and CDR2 is YYNGEE. V was clipped by 3 bases and J by 9 bases; unmatched bases: 11. This CDR3 has 16 residues. CDR3 DNA: TGTGCCAGCAGCGCCCGGACAGGGGGCCTATACGGTGAGCAGTTCTTC. Translation gives CASSARTGGLYGEQFF.

The chain joins TRBV5-4 to TRBJ2-3; 7 bases map to TRBD2. CDR3 length: 14 residues. Trimming cost V 0 bases and J 3 bases; bases outside gene matches: 1. The V gene's germline CDR1 is SGHNT and CDR2 YYREEE (reference sequence). CDR3 sequence: CASSLGEGTDTQYF. CDR3 in DNA: TGTGCCAGCAGCTTGGGGGAGGGAACAGATACGCAGTATTTT.

J is TRBJ2-2 and V is TRBV7-9; tentative D call: TRBD1 (6 bases). The V end was cut by 2 bases, the J end by 8 bases, with 15 bases between. CDR1 is SEHNR, CDR2 FQNEAQ, per germline (reference sequence). This CDR3 spans 15 amino acids. The CDR3 protein is CASSLYEQGYGELFF. In nucleotides, the CDR3 is TGTGCCAGCAGCTTATACGAACAGGGTTATGGGGAGCTGTTTTTT.

V usage is TRBV7-8 and J usage is TRBJ2-7; D gene unclear. The germline V and J ends were trimmed by 8 bases and 7 bases, with 15 bases remaining between them. Germline values: CDR1 SGHVS, CDR2 FQNEAQ. The CDR3 is 12 amino acids. CDR3 amino acids: CASLGPNLEQYV. The CDR3 bases are TGTGCCAGCCTCGGCCCGAACCTGGAGCAGTACGTC.

The chain has TRBV7-2 and TRBJ2-7; 9 positions agree with TRBD1. The CDR3 is made up of 15 amino acids. V shed 5 bases, J shed 3 bases, and the junction held 8 bases outside the gene matches. CDR1 SGHTA and CDR2 FQGNSA come from the germline V gene. Here the CDR3 DNA reads TGTGCCAGCAGCCCTCGGGGACAGGGCTTCTACGAGCAGTACGTC. This gives the protein CASSPRGQGFYEQYV.

J is TRBJ1-2 and V is TRBV19; 9 positions match TRBD1. Germline CDR1 reads LNHDA; CDR2 reads SQIVND (reference sequence). The CDR3 is made up of 14 amino acids. The trim removed 6 bases at V and 7 bases at J, leaving 9 bases unmatched. The CDR3, as DNA: TGTGCCAGTAGCCTCCGGGACAGGGCGGTTGGCTACACCTTC. Translating it yields CASSLRDRAVGYTF.

The chain employs TRBV19 and TRBJ2-2, with a possible D match to TRBD1 (5 bases). The germline V and J ends were trimmed by 4 bases and 5 bases, with 11 bases remaining between them. The CDR3 sequence is 14 residues long. Per germline, CDR1 LNHDA and CDR2 SQIVND (reference sequence). CDR3 sequence (DNA): TGTGCCAGTAGTACGAGACAGACGACCGGGGAGCTGTTTTTT. This codes for CASSTRQTTGELFF.

The chain links TRBV6-5 to TRBJ1-5; maybe TRBD1 (6 bases). CDR1 MNHEY and CDR2 SVGAGI come from the germline V gene. The CDR3 extends over 14 amino acids. Trimming shortened V by 2 bases and J by 5 bases, and 10 bases separated the two germline ends. CDR3 region: CASSYAGVHQPQHF. The CDR3 DNA sequence: TGTGCCAGCAGTTACGCAGGGGTCCATCAGCCCCAGCATTTT.

The chain is built from TRBV18 and TRBJ2-1; 8 bases are shared with TRBD2. From germline, CDR1 is KGHSH and CDR2 LQKENI. CDR3 size: 15 residues. With V trimmed by 6 bases and J by 7 bases, 11 bases remained unmatched. DNA for the CDR3: TGTGCCAGCTCGCTAAGCGGGGGTTGGAGGAATGAGCAGTTCTTC. It encodes CASSLSGGWRNEQFF.

The chain couples TRBV5-1 to TRBJ1-3; D is perhaps TRBD1 (5 bases). Germline CDR1 reads SGHRS; CDR2 reads YFSETQ. The CDR3 runs 13 residues. V was trimmed by 8 bases and J by 0 bases, leaving 9 bases between them. The CDR3 bases are TGCGCCAGGACGCAGGGCTCTGGAAACACCATATATTTT. Translating it yields CARTQGSGNTIYF.

CDR3 in DNA: TGTGCCTGGAGTGTGGGACTAGCGAGAGCTCAAGAGACCCAGTACTTC. This encodes CAWSVGLARAQETQYF. This chain connects TRBV30 to TRBJ2-5; TRBD2 agrees at 10 bases. This CDR3 comprises 16 residues. With V trimmed by 0 bases and J by 2 bases, 6 bases remained unmatched. Germline CDR1 and CDR2: GTSNPN and SVGIG (reference sequence).